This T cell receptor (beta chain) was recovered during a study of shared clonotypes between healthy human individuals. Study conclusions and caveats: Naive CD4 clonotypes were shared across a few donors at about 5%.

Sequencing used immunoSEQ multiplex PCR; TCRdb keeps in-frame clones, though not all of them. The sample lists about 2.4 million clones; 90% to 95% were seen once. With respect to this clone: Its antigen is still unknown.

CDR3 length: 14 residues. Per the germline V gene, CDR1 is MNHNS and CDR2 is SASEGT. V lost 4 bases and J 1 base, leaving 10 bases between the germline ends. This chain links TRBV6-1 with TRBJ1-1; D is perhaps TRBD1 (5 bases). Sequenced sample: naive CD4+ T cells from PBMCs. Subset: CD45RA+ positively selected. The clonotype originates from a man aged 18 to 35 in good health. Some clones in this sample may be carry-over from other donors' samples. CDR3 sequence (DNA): TGTGCCAGCAGTGGAAGTACAGGGAACACTGAAGCTTTCTTT. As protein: CASSGSTGNTEAFF.